One and the same sample provided the 25 T cell receptor beta chains below, sequenced in a study of T cells after yellow fever vaccination. TCRdb reprocessed the 5' RACE reads via MiXCR and lists one record per CDR3 protein. This table has 250,000 or so distinct CDR3 sequences, about 3.7% appearing once. This specimen consisted of PBMCs, obtained 15 days after the yellow fever booster vaccination. These receptors were obtained from a man between 18 and 29 years old who received the YFV17D yellow fever vaccine.

V is TRBV9 and J is TRBJ2-2; perhaps TRBD2 as D (5 bases). V was cut by 2 bases and J by 5 bases, with 10 bases left in between. The CDR3 extends over 14 amino acids. CDR1 is SGDLS and CDR2 is YYNGEE in the germline V gene. The CDR3, as DNA: TGTGCCAGCAGCGTGTACCCGGGAACCGGGGAGCTGTTTTTT. Amino acid sequence: CASSVYPGTGELFF.

About this clonotype itself: Being one base from a much bigger clone, this may be a read error. The genes are TRBV6-5 and TRBJ1-5, with TRBD1 matching 7 bases. Trimming removed 5 bases from V and 6 bases from J; junction bases left unmatched: 4. Per the germline V gene, CDR1 is MNHEY and CDR2 is SVGAGI. The CDR3 length is 13 residues. CDR3 sequence (DNA): TGTGCCAGCAGTCAGGGGGAGGTTCAGCCCCAGCATTTT. This sequence encodes CASSQGEVQPQHF.

This clonotype was picked up a small number of times. V is TRBV5-4 and J is TRBJ2-3, with a tentative D call TRBD1 (5 bases). Trimming stripped 10 bases from V and 1 base from J, with 10 bases between. Germline V gene data show CDR1 as SGHNT and CDR2 as YYREEE (reference sequence). The length of the CDR3 is 12 residues. CDR3 region: CAVGLGTDTQYF. The CDR3 DNA sequence: TGTGCCGTGGGGCTGGGCACAGATACGCAGTATTTT. The full variable domain, rest sourced from reference TRBV5-4 and TRBJ2-3, is ETGVTQSPTHLIKTRGQQVTLRCSSQSGHNTVSWYQQALGQGPQFIFQYYREEENGRGNFPPRFSGLQFPNYSSELNVNALELDDSALYLCAVGLGTDTQYFGPGTRLTVL.

This clonotype was picked up many times. V gene TRBV4-3 combines with J gene TRBJ2-3; TRBD1 is a possible D gene (6 bases). The CDR3 is made up of 17 amino acids. Per the germline V gene, CDR1 is LGHNA and CDR2 is YSLEER. V was shortened by 0 bases and J by 0 bases, with 13 bases between the two germline ends. The CDR3, as DNA: TGCGCCAGCAGCCAAGATTGGTCGACAGGCAGCACAGATACGCAGTATTTT. This encodes CASSQDWSTGSTDTQYF.

At least ten counts were recorded for this clonotype. The chain links TRBV30 to TRBJ2-3; D gene uncertain. V lost 1 base and J lost 1, with 9 bases in between. The CDR3 loop spans 14 amino acids. Germline V gene lookup returns CDR1 GTSNPN and CDR2 SVGIG (reference sequence). The CDR3 nucleotides read TGTGCCTGGAGTGCCCCGGTGGGCACAGATACGCAGTATTTT. Protein: CAWSAPVGTDTQYF.

This clonotype was counted ten times or more. The CDR3 reads CASSVLAGSDTQYF. The CDR3 DNA sequence: TGTGCCAGCAGTGTCCTAGCGGGGTCCGATACGCAGTATTTT. The rearrangement joins TRBV6-4 to TRBJ2-3; 9 nucleotides line up with TRBD2. The CDR3 consists of 14 residues. V was pared by 4 bases and J by 6 bases, with 5 bases of the junction left unmatched. Per germline, CDR1 MRHNA and CDR2 SNTAGT.

This clonotype showed up many times. The chain uses TRBV9 and TRBJ1-4, with 10 bases aligning to TRBD1. Germline values: CDR1 SGDLS, CDR2 YYNGEE. V shed 4 bases, J shed 7 bases, and the junction held 13 bases outside the gene matches. The CDR3 runs 17 residues. Here the CDR3 DNA reads TGTGCCAGCAGCCCGCGTCCCGGGACAGGGGCGGCTGAAAAACTGTTTTTT. It yields the protein CASSPRPGTGAAEKLFF. The full variable domain, in which reference TRBV9 and TRBJ1-4 provide the parts outside the CDR3, is DSGVTQTPKHLITATGQRVTLRCSPRSGDLSVYWYQQSLDQGLQFLIQYYNGEERAKGNILERFSAQQFPDLHSELNLSSLELGDSALYFCASSPRPGTGAAEKLFFGSGTQLSVL.

This clonotype was detected ten times or more. The rearrangement joins TRBV4-3 to TRBJ2-2, with D hard to call. V was shortened by 1 base and J by 5 bases, with 8 bases between the two germline ends. Germline assignment: CDR1 LGHNA and CDR2 YSLEER. The CDR3 covers 14 residues. The CDR3 DNA is TGCGCCAGCAGCCAAGGGGGTCAAACCGGGGAGCTGTTTTTT. It translates to CASSQGGQTGELFF.

This clonotype was counted at least ten times. This sequence joins TRBV7-2 and TRBJ2-5; D may be TRBD1 (5 bases). In germline, CDR1 is SGHTA, CDR2 FQGNSA. The CDR3 extends over 14 amino acids. With 5 bases removed from V and 4 bases from J, the gap between germline ends came to 14 bases. CDR3 loop: CASSKGPGSETQYF. CDR3 nucleotides: TGTGCCAGCAGCAAAGGCCCAGGGTCAGAGACCCAGTACTTC.

The chain couples TRBV5-6 to TRBJ1-6; D uncertain. Germline V lookup: CDR1 SGHDT, CDR2 YYEEEE. The CDR3 has 18 amino acids. Deletions cut 0 bases from V and 8 bases from J, with 21 bases between. This CDR3 reads CASSLAVGRRPWDSPLHF. The CDR3 DNA reads TGTGCCAGCAGCTTGGCCGTTGGGAGACGGCCCTGGGATTCACCCCTCCACTTT.

This clonotype was counted a few times. This chain joins TRBV25-1 and TRBJ1-2; D gene ambiguous. V shed 6 bases and J shed 0 bases, with 23 bases lying between them. Germline V gene lookup returns CDR1 MGHDK and CDR2 SYGVNS. The CDR3 spans 18 residues. The CDR3 nucleotides are TGTGCCAGCAGAACAAACCCCCCTTACAGCCACGCTAACTATGGCTACACCTTC. Its translation is CASRTNPPYSHANYGYTF.

This clonotype was picked up many times. The chain couples TRBV5-1 to TRBJ2-7, with TRBD2 as a possible D gene (5 bases). The CDR3 runs 14 residues. Germline V gives CDR1 SGHRS, CDR2 YFSETQ. Trimming took 7 bases from V and 4 from J, leaving 18 bases between them. CDR3 bases: TGCGCCAGCGGTTGGGCGGGCGGTTGGTACGAGCAGTACTTC. Its translation is CASGWAGGWYEQYF.

This clonotype was found many times. The chain combines TRBV11-3 with TRBJ2-1; 7 bases align to TRBD1. CDR1 is SGHNT and CDR2 is YENEEA in the germline V gene. This CDR3 contains 14 residues. Trimming took 3 bases from V and 6 from J; bases not matched to a gene: 5. The CDR3 loop is CASSFSGQANEQFF. The CDR3 DNA is TGTGCCAGCAGCTTTTCCGGACAGGCCAATGAGCAGTTCTTC.

This clonotype has a count of ten or more. The chain links TRBV11-2 to TRBJ2-7, with TRBD1 matching 8 bases. Trimming removed 4 bases from V and 13 bases from J; junction bases left unmatched: 18. This CDR3 has 15 amino acids. In germline, CDR1 is SGHAT, CDR2 FQNNGV. Written as DNA, the CDR3 is TGTGCCAGCAGCTCCATTCCTCGGGCGGACAGGGTCTTATACTTC. It codes for CASSSIPRADRVLYF.

This clonotype was found many times. V gene TRBV6-6 combines with J gene TRBJ2-3; D ambiguous. The CDR3 loop spans 11 amino acids. The germline CDR1 and CDR2 sequences are MNHNY and SVGAGI (reference sequence). V was cut by 5 bases and J by 2 bases, with 2 bases left in between. The CDR3 DNA reads TGTGCCAGCAGTGACACAGATACGCAGTATTTT. Translated: CASSDTDTQYF.

This clonotype was detected ten times or more. This chain joins TRBV5-1 and TRBJ2-7; 9 positions agree with TRBD1. The CDR3 has 16 amino acids. Germline-derived CDR1 and CDR2 are SGHRS and YFSETQ. The V and J ends lost 4 bases and 1 base, in that order; junction bases with no gene match: 9. CDR3 loop: CASSLDRDRVSYEQYF. CDR3 coding DNA: TGCGCCAGCAGCCTGGACCGGGACAGGGTGTCCTACGAGCAGTACTTC.

Ten or more counts support this clonotype. A junction boundary mismatches the germline segment, possibly from a read error. The chain links TRBV3-1 to TRBJ1-2; D gene ambiguous. This CDR3 comprises 14 residues. CDR1 is LGHDT and CDR2 is YNNKEL in the germline V gene (reference sequence). This chain's CDR3 is CASSQAASFYGYTF. Here the CDR3 DNA reads TGTGCCAGCAGTCAAGCTGCAAGTTTCTATGGCTACACCTTC. Complete variable domain (other parts from reference TRBV3-1 and TRBJ1-2): DTAVSQTPKYLVTQMGNDKSIKCEQNLGHDTMYWYKQDSKKFLKIMFSYNNKELIINETVPNRFSPKSPDKAHLNLHINSLELGDSAVYFCASSQAASFYGYTFGSGTRLTVV.

This clonotype was seen repeatedly, ten times or more. This chain connects TRBV18 to TRBJ2-7; TRBD2 matches at 8 bases. CDR1 KGHSH and CDR2 LQKENI come from the germline V gene. The CDR3 is 14 amino acids. The junction had 4 bases not matched to a gene; V was cut back by 4 bases and J by 2 bases. CDR3 loop: CASSQAGVTYEQYV. CDR3 DNA sequence: TGTGCCAGCTCACAAGCGGGGGTCACCTACGAGCAGTACGTC.

This clonotype was counted at least ten times. The J gene is TRBJ2-2, the V gene TRBV5-1, with unresolved D. The CDR3 extends over 16 amino acids. With 1 base removed from V and 0 bases from J, the gap between germline ends came to 10 bases. Germline values: CDR1 SGHRS, CDR2 YFSETQ. The DNA for the CDR3 is TGCGCCAGCAGCTTGTTGGAATCCTCGAACACCGGGGAGCTGTTTTTT. Protein sequence: CASSLLESSNTGELFF.

A few counts support this clonotype. The chain is built from TRBV10-2 and TRBJ2-7; 9 nucleotides align to TRBD2. The germline CDR1 and CDR2 sequences are WSHSY and SAAADI. V trimming: 3 bases; J trimming: 4 bases; junction bases outside the gene matches: 4. CDR3 length: 14 amino acids. The CDR3 region is CASSDQAGGYEQYF. The DNA of the CDR3 is TGCGCCAGCAGTGATCAAGCGGGGGGTTACGAGCAGTACTTC.

The table lists this clonotype with many counts. The V call is TRBV19, the J call TRBJ1-2; a possible D gene is TRBD1 (5 bases). Trimming removed 8 bases at V and 4 bases at J, with 14 bases between. This CDR3 is built from 13 residues. The germline CDR1 and CDR2 sequences are LNHDA and SQIVND (reference sequence). DNA for the CDR3: TGTGCCAGTGAGGGGAATTATGGCTATGGCTACACCTTC. It yields the protein CASEGNYGYGYTF.

Many counts were recorded for this clonotype. V and J are TRBV19 and TRBJ2-2; tentative D call: TRBD1 (5 bases). The CDR3 is 15 residues long. Germline CDR1 LNHDA, CDR2 SQIVND (reference sequence). The ends were cut back, 6 bases at V and 4 bases at J, with 15 bases in the middle. This CDR3 is CASSPTGNPTGELFF. As DNA, the CDR3 is TGTGCCAGTAGCCCCACAGGAAACCCCACCGGGGAGCTGTTTTTT. Looking up the rest from reference TRBV19 and TRBJ2-2 gives the full variable domain: DGGITQSPKYLFRKEGQNVTLSCEQNLNHDAMYWYRQDPGQGLRLIYYSQIVNDFQKGDIAEGYSVSREKKESFPLTVTSAQKNPTAFYLCASSPTGNPTGELFFGEGSRLTVL.

This clonotype was picked up many times. The chain joins TRBV5-1 to TRBJ2-7, with D perhaps matching TRBD1 or TRBD2 (6 bases each). Germline CDR1 reads SGHRS; CDR2 reads YFSETQ. Between the trimmed V and J ends, which lost 5 bases and 1 base, there was a span of 28 bases. The CDR3 contains 19 residues. CDR3 bases: TGCGCCAGCAGTTCCGAGGGGGGCGCGAAAGATGAAGGATCCTACGAGCAGTACTTC. Translation: CASSSEGGAKDEGSYEQYF.

This clonotype occurred many times. The chain links TRBV7-9 to TRBJ2-2; D ambiguous. The CDR3 runs to 15 residues. In germline, CDR1 is SEHNR, CDR2 FQNEAQ (reference sequence). The V gene lost 1 base and the J gene lost 2 bases, with 8 bases spanning the gap. Written as DNA, the CDR3 is TGTGCCAGCAGCTTAGGGTGGGCAAACACCGGGGAGCTGTTTTTT. Amino acids: CASSLGWANTGELFF.

V is TRBV4-1 and J is TRBJ2-5; maybe TRBD2 (6 bases). CDR3 size: 13 residues. CDR1 is MGHRA and CDR2 is YSYEKL in the germline V gene. The V and J ends lost 5 bases and 5 bases respectively, with 12 bases between them. The CDR3 DNA sequence: TGCGCCAGCAGCTTCCTAGGAGGGGAGACCCAGTACTTC. Its translation is CASSFLGGETQYF.